Below, 16 T cell receptor beta chains from the same sample are listed, as sequenced in a study of shared clonotypes between healthy human individuals. The assay was immunoSEQ multiplex PCR, and TCRdb's table has in-frame clones only and misses some. The sample has about half a million clones, around four fifths seen once. The material sequenced was PBMCs. These receptors all come from a woman between 40 and 55 years old in good health. Some clones in this sample may be carry-over from other donors' samples.

The chain carries TRBV4-1 and TRBJ1-2, with D perhaps matching TRBD1 (5 bases). CDR1 and CDR2 from the germline V gene are MGHRA and YSYEKL. The length of the CDR3 is 13 residues. V shed 4 bases and J shed 11 bases, with 17 bases lying between them. CDR3 protein: CASSPGLLAWYTF. CDR3 nucleotide sequence: TGCGCCAGCAGCCCGGGACTCCTTGCATGGTACACCTTC.

The chain recombines TRBV28 with TRBJ2-3, with TRBD1 matching 10 bases. The CDR3 length is 17 residues. The germline CDR1 and CDR2 sequences are MDHEN and SYDVKM. With 2 bases clipped from V and 3 bases from J, the junction kept 8 bases outside the gene matches. Here the CDR3 DNA reads TGTGCCAGCAGTTTAACCGGGACAGGGGTGAGGACAGATACGCAGTATTTT. It encodes CASSLTGTGVRTDTQYF.

This sequence joins TRBV30 and TRBJ2-7, with 7 bases aligning to TRBD1. The V segment lost 5 bases and the J segment 2 bases; nucleotides outside the gene matches: 0. Germline V gives CDR1 GTSNPN, CDR2 SVGIG (reference sequence). The CDR3 contains 11 residues. The CDR3 loop reads CAWDRAYEQYF. In DNA, the CDR3 is TGTGCCTGGGACAGGGCCTACGAGCAGTACTTC.

The J gene is TRBJ1-4, the V gene TRBV18; 9 bases fit TRBD1. The CDR3 consists of 15 residues. V dropped 3 bases and J dropped 7; count of bases not matched to a gene: 6. Germline CDR1 reads KGHSH; CDR2 reads LQKENI. The CDR3: CASSPLTGGIEKLFF. CDR3 bases: TGTGCCAGCTCACCGCTAACAGGGGGCATTGAAAAACTGTTTTTT. The complete variable domain, with remaining parts taken from reference TRBV18 and TRBJ1-4, reads NAGVMQNPRHLVRRRGQEARLRCSPMKGHSHVYWYRQLPEEGLKFMVYLQKENIIDESGMPKERFSAEFPKEGPSILRIQQVVRGDSAAYFCASSPLTGGIEKLFFGSGTQLSVL.

The chain joins TRBV5-1 to TRBJ2-7, with TRBD1 matching over 9 bases. Germline lookup yields CDR1 SGHRS and CDR2 YFSETQ. After removal of 4 bases from V and 4 bases from J, the junction contained 3 bases not matched to a gene. The CDR3 runs 13 residues. The CDR3 nucleotides are TGCGCCAGCAGCACAGGGACAGGGTACGAGCAGTACTTC. Encoded protein: CASSTGTGYEQYF.

In this sample, this clone turned up a few times. This chain links TRBV7-2 with TRBJ2-7, with 7 bases fitting TRBD2. V lost 4 bases and J lost 2; bases outside the gene matches: 14. This CDR3 contains 17 residues. Germline values: CDR1 SGHTA, CDR2 FQGNSA. CDR3 sequence: CASSSRRGGRGAYEQYF. CDR3 nucleotide sequence: TGTGCCAGCAGCTCCCGGCGGGGCGGGAGAGGGGCCTACGAGCAGTACTTC. The variable domain in full, completed from reference TRBV7-2 and TRBJ2-7, reads GAGVSQSPSNKVTEKGKDVELRCDPISGHTALYWYRQSLGQGLEFLIYFQGNSAPDKSGLPSDRFSAERTGGSVSTLTIQRTQQEDSAVYLCASSSRRGGRGAYEQYFGPGTRLTVT.

The chain is built from TRBV7-8 and TRBJ2-7; 7 bases align to TRBD1. The CDR3 sequence is 17 residues long. The germline V gene encodes CDR1 SGHVS and CDR2 FQNEAQ. Unmatched junction bases numbered 14, after V lost 5 bases and J lost 1 base. This chain's CDR3 is CASSPPPGTENSYEQYF. The CDR3 DNA follows: TGTGCCAGCAGCCCTCCTCCCGGGACAGAAAATTCCTACGAGCAGTACTTC.

The V gene is TRBV11-2, the J gene TRBJ1-1, with a tentative D call TRBD1 (5 bases). The V end lost 1 base, the J end lost 7 bases, and 10 bases lay between the germline ends. This CDR3 region has 13 residues. Germline V CDR1 and CDR2: SGHAT, FQNNGV. CDR3 protein: CASSLARDGEAFF. The CDR3 nucleotides are TGTGCCAGCAGCTTAGCCCGGGACGGTGAAGCTTTCTTT.

The chain has TRBV4-3 and TRBJ2-3, with 7 bases lining up with TRBD2. After removal of 3 bases from V and 2 bases from J, the junction contained 5 bases not matched to a gene. The CDR3 is 15 amino acids. CDR1 and CDR2 from the germline V gene are LGHNA and YSLEER. The CDR3 sequence is CASSQVLALTDTQYF. For the CDR3, the DNA is TGCGCCAGCAGCCAGGTACTAGCGCTCACAGATACGCAGTATTTT.

The chain carries TRBV27 and TRBJ1-2, with 9 positions matching TRBD1. Germline CDR1 and CDR2: MNHEY and SMNVEV (reference sequence). CDR3 length equals 15 residues. J gave up 8 bases and V 1 base, and 8 bases lay outside the gene matches. The CDR3 protein is CASSLYRGQGFGYTF. The DNA of the CDR3 is TGTGCCAGCAGTTTATACCGCGGACAGGGGTTCGGCTACACCTTC.

For the CDR3, the DNA is TGTGCCAGCAGCTTGCCCGGGACACCCACCTACGAGCAGTACTTC. Translating gives CASSLPGTPTYEQYF. This sequence joins TRBV5-8 and TRBJ2-7; D may be TRBD1 (6 bases). The ends were cut back, 1 base at V and 2 bases at J, with 13 bases in the middle. The CDR3 extends over 15 amino acids. Germline-derived CDR1 and CDR2 are SGHTS and YDEGEE.

In this sample, this clone turned up a few times. J is TRBJ1-5 and V is TRBV27, with TRBD1 as a possible D gene (5 bases). The CDR3 runs to 15 residues. CDR1 and CDR2 from the germline V gene are MNHEY and SMNVEV (reference sequence). Trimming stripped 6 bases from V and 1 base from J, with 13 bases between. CDR3 in DNA: TGTGCCAGCAGCCATGAGGGGAGGAGCAATCAGCCCCAGCATTTT. This gives the protein CASSHEGRSNQPQHF.

The gene calls are TRBV28 and TRBJ2-7; 9 positions match TRBD1. The V gene's germline CDR1 is MDHEN and CDR2 SYDVKM. The CDR3 is 14 amino acids. J gave up 3 bases and V 7 bases, and 7 bases lay outside the gene matches. The CDR3 is CASNLPGQGYEQYF. CDR3 DNA: TGTGCCAGCAATCTACCGGGACAGGGCTACGAGCAGTACTTC. The full variable domain, completed using reference TRBV28 and TRBJ2-7, is DVKVTQSSRYLVKRTGEKVFLECVQDMDHENMFWYRQDPGLGLRLIYFSYDVKMKEKGDIPEGYSVSREKKERFSLILESASTNQTSMYLCASNLPGQGYEQYFGPGTRLTVT.

V and J are TRBV30 and TRBJ2-2; D is undetermined. This CDR3 comprises 14 residues. Germline-derived CDR1 and CDR2 are GTSNPN and SVGIG (reference sequence). V was clipped by 0 bases and J by 3 bases, with 8 bases between them. The CDR3 bases are TGTGCCTGGAGTGTGGGTAGGGACACCGGGGAGCTGTTTTTT. This encodes CAWSVGRDTGELFF.

This clone turned up a few times. The chain combines TRBV9 with TRBJ1-1; D remains unclear. The CDR3 has 14 residues. The germline V and J ends were trimmed by 1 base and 6 bases, with 13 bases remaining between them. Germline V gives CDR1 SGDLS, CDR2 YYNGEE. The CDR3 DNA is TGTGCCAGCAGCGTACGACCTACCCCCGCTGAAGCTTTCTTT. Translation: CASSVRPTPAEAFF.

The chain uses TRBV7-2 and TRBJ1-3; a possible D gene is TRBD1 (6 bases). CDR1 SGHTA and CDR2 FQGNSA come from the germline V gene. V lost 2 bases, J lost 0 bases, and 8 bases lay in between. The CDR3 consists of 15 residues. The CDR3 is CASSLNRASGNTIYF. The CDR3 DNA reads TGTGCCAGCAGCTTAAACAGGGCCTCTGGAAACACCATATATTTT.